This TCR beta chain emerged from a study of control samples from healthy donors and cancer patients. Data came from immunoSEQ multiplex PCR; TCRdb stores just in-frame clones and leaves some out. The data show about 48,000 clones, nearly 95% seen once. The CDR3 runs 14 residues. V and J are TRBV1 and TRBJ2-7; the table's D gene call, TRBD1, was not cross checked with the DNA. TRBV1 is a pseudogene. Material: PBMCs. This TCR derives from a woman between 45 and 65 years old with head and neck cancer. DNA for the CDR3: TGCACCAGCAGCCAACTACTTAGGACAGGGAAGCAGTACTTC. Its protein is CTSSQLLRTGKQYF.